Included here is one T cell receptor (beta chain) sequence, with context. Its antigen is currently not known. No clone much larger than this one lies a single base away; base qualities are absent. This entry comes from a study of OX40 agonist ivuxolimab in advanced cancers. At the level of the whole study: Ivuxolimab, which targeted the costimulatory receptor OX40 (CD134), was an agonistic, fully human IgG2 monoclonal antibody. Partial responses occurred in three dose-escalation patients, of whom one had hepatocellular carcinoma and two had cutaneous melanoma. A male proportion of around 81% and a mean age of about 60 years, ranging from about 20 to 79, were recorded for the dose-escalation cohort. Intravenous ivuxolimab was administered to patients every 2 weeks at six dose levels: 0.01, 0.1, 0.3, 1.5, 3 and 10 mg/kg. Prior anti-PD-1, anti-PD-L1 or anti-CTLA-4 therapy was permitted, and checkpoint inhibitors had been received by less than 45% of dose-escalation patients. The paper describes the monotherapy dose-escalation part (N ≈ 52 patients) of the phase I trial of ivuxolimab. The point of sequencing TCRbeta in the periphery was to test whether ivuxolimab changed TCR sequence diversity and drove clonal T-cell expansion. Among the 50 to 55 dose-escalation patients, 19 had hepatocellular carcinoma, 15 or so melanoma, 9 renal cell carcinoma and 9 head and neck cancer. The paper's findings and limits, for the study overall: At doses of 0.1 to 3.0 mg/kg, clonal expansion of both CD4+ and CD8+ blood T cells was observed from baseline to week 6. The antigen specificity of the peripheral T cells that underwent clonal expansion was not determined. On average, CD8+ T cells showed more expanded clones than CD4+ T cells after ivuxolimab. In the 0.1-3.0 mg/kg groups, partial responders were among the patients with the lowest normalized peripheral clonal expansion, particularly in CD8+ T cells. Low levels of normalized T-cell clonal expansion were also seen in some patients who did not respond.

The cysteine opens and the phenylalanine closes a CDR3 of 14 amino acids. Only the CDR3 DNA stays, 42 bases, in frame from base 1. Taken from the germline V gene, the CDR1 and CDR2 loops are MDHEN and SYDVKM. The trial excluded patients who had a history of autoimmune disease or were on systemic immunosuppression. Peripheral blood for TCR sequencing was collected from all dose cohorts at baseline, on cycle 4 day 1, and on cycle 7 day 1. Samples were obtained from an open-label, multicenter, first-in-human phase I dose-escalation trial of ivuxolimab. Adults with locally advanced or metastatic head and neck squamous cell, hepatocellular, melanoma or renal cell carcinoma were enrolled in the trial. Before TCR sequencing, CD4+ T cells and CD8+ T cells from peripheral blood were sorted into separate populations. To sequence the TCRbeta CDR3 region, genomic DNA was isolated from the sorted cells. The immunoSEQ Assay was used for sequencing of TCRbeta CDR3 regions. Held by TCRdb, this immuneACCESS table contains in-frame sequences only and omits some clones. Under half of the omission traces to an unresolved V gene where checked; the cause of the rest is unknown. The sample records 75,000 to 100,000 clones, around 90% of which are singletons. The leading ten clones occupy about 0.31% of the sample.

The sequence links TRBV28 to TRBJ2-7; D gene: possibly TRBD1, on 7 matching bases. The starting material was CD4+ or CD8+ T cells sorted from blood, obtained in a trial of the OX40 agonist ivuxolimab. This TCR derives from an adult with an advanced solid tumor such as melanoma, head and neck, liver or kidney cancer. The CDR3 protein is CADCWGDSSYEQYF. Here is the DNA: TGTGCAGACTGCTGGGGGGACAGCAGCTACGAGCAGTACTTC.